The 12 T cell receptor beta chains below come from one sample, sequenced in a study of T cells in pancreatic ductal adenocarcinoma. The selected patients with pancreatic ductal adenocarcinoma had surgery but no neoadjuvant therapy. TCRdb's table, derived via immunoSEQ multiplex PCR, lists solely in-frame clones and lacks some. Here the sample spans 8,500 to 9,500 clones, approximately 67% being singletons. The specimen was pancreatic tumor tissue. These receptors were collected from a human donor with pancreatic ductal adenocarcinoma.

This chain uses TRBV28 with TRBJ2-3, with D unresolved. CDR1 and CDR2 from the germline V gene are MDHEN and SYDVKM. The CDR3 has 14 residues. The V end was cut by 8 bases, the J end by 2 bases, with 14 bases between. CDR3 DNA: TGTGCCAGCGGAAACTTAGCCTACACAGATACGCAGTATTTT. Amino acids: CASGNLAYTDTQYF.

On this clone itself: An end of the junction differs from the germline gene, which may be a read error. The chain has TRBV5-1 and TRBJ1-2, with D perhaps matching TRBD1 (5 bases). Germline loops: CDR1 SGHRS, CDR2 YFSETQ. This CDR3 spans 14 amino acids. The CDR3 nucleotides read TGCGCCACCAGCAAGGACACCGCCTTTCTTGGCTACACCTTC. Protein product: CATSKDTAFLGYTF.

This clone has a handful of counts. This chain uses TRBV9 with TRBJ2-2, with D maybe TRBD2 (5 bases). V shed 0 bases and J shed 6 bases, with 9 bases lying between them. In germline, CDR1 is SGDLS, CDR2 YYNGEE. There are 14 residues in the CDR3. CDR3 amino acids: CASSVGSGAGELFF. The DNA for the CDR3 is TGTGCCAGCAGCGTAGGGTCCGGGGCCGGGGAGCTGTTTTTT.

This sequence joins TRBV5-6 and TRBJ2-7; D is undetermined. The CDR3 contains 13 residues. V lost 1 base and J lost 3, with 8 bases in between. Germline values: CDR1 SGHDT, CDR2 YYEEEE. CDR3 in amino acids: CASSLNRNYEQYF. The CDR3 DNA sequence: TGTGCCAGCAGCTTGAACAGAAACTACGAGCAGTACTTC.

V is TRBV20-1 and J is TRBJ1-2; no reliable D call. This CDR3 comprises 11 residues. V was trimmed by 0 bases and J by 8 bases, leaving 7 bases between them. In germline, CDR1 is DFQATT, CDR2 SNEGSKA (reference sequence). CDR3 sequence: CSARDLGGYTF. As DNA, the CDR3 is TGCAGTGCTAGAGATCTCGGAGGCTACACCTTC.

DNA for the CDR3: TGTGCCAGCAGCGTAGCTGGGGAGGGCAATCAGCCCCAGCATTTT. Protein sequence: CASSVAGEGNQPQHF. The chain is built from TRBV9 and TRBJ1-5; no clear D. Between the trimmed V and J ends, which lost 0 bases and 2 bases, there was a span of 9 bases. From germline, CDR1 is SGDLS and CDR2 YYNGEE. This CDR3 has 15 residues. Using reference TRBV9 and TRBJ1-5 for the parts outside the CDR3, the full variable domain is DSGVTQTPKHLITATGQRVTLRCSPRSGDLSVYWYQQSLDQGLQFLIQYYNGEERAKGNILERFSAQQFPDLHSELNLSSLELGDSALYFCASSVAGEGNQPQHFGDGTRLSIL.

The V and J genes are TRBV5-1 and TRBJ1-1; TRBD1 aligns across 7 bases. This CDR3 region has 14 residues. CDR1 and CDR2 (germline): SGHRS, YFSETQ. V dropped 4 bases and J dropped 0; count of bases not matched to a gene: 3. CDR3 sequence (DNA): TGCGCCAGCAGCGCGACAGGGATGAACACTGAAGCTTTCTTT. Translated, it gives CASSATGMNTEAFF.

This clone was picked up one time. The chain carries TRBV27 and TRBJ2-7; 7 positions agree with TRBD2. The junction had 17 bases not matched to a gene; V was cut back by 7 bases and J by 2 bases. CDR1 and CDR2 (germline): MNHEY, SMNVEV (reference sequence). This CDR3 region has 17 residues. The CDR3 region is CASTTGGFSPKPYEQYF. In nucleotides, the CDR3 is TGTGCCAGCACCACGGGGGGTTTCAGCCCTAAACCCTACGAGCAGTACTTC.

The gene calls are TRBV19 and TRBJ1-4; 7 nucleotides agree with TRBD1. This CDR3 is 19 amino acids long. CDR1 and CDR2 from the germline V gene are LNHDA and SQIVND (reference sequence). After removal of 4 bases from V and 4 bases from J, the junction contained 18 bases not matched to a gene. The CDR3 coding sequence is TGTGCCAGTAGTACCAAACGACAGGGAAGTTCAATTGATAATGAAAAACTGTTTTTT. It specifies CASSTKRQGSSIDNEKLFF.

This clone turned up a few times. V usage is TRBV7-6 and J usage is TRBJ1-3; D remains unclear. Germline CDR1 and CDR2: SGHVS and FNYEAQ. Trimming cost V 1 base and J 4 bases, with 5 bases left between them. The CDR3 is made up of 13 amino acids. DNA of the CDR3: TGTGCCAGCAGCTTAGGAGCGGGAAACACCATATATTTT. Translation: CASSLGAGNTIYF.

The chain is built from TRBV19 and TRBJ1-1; D is perhaps TRBD1 (5 bases). From germline, CDR1 is LNHDA and CDR2 SQIVND (reference sequence). The CDR3 has 13 residues. Trimming stripped 4 bases from V and 10 bases from J, with 16 bases between. CDR3 region: CASSTKPGRTAFF. Written as DNA, the CDR3 is TGTGCCAGTAGTACCAAGCCGGGACGTACAGCTTTCTTT.

The CDR3 nucleotides are TGTGCCAGCAGCATCCCAGGGGTTGGGGATACGCAGTATTTT. Translated, it gives CASSIPGVGDTQYF. The chain carries TRBV9 and TRBJ2-3; the D gene is possibly TRBD1 (6 bases). The CDR3 is made up of 14 amino acids. Between the trimmed V and J ends, which lost 4 bases and 6 bases, there was a span of 15 bases. Germline values: CDR1 SGDLS, CDR2 YYNGEE.